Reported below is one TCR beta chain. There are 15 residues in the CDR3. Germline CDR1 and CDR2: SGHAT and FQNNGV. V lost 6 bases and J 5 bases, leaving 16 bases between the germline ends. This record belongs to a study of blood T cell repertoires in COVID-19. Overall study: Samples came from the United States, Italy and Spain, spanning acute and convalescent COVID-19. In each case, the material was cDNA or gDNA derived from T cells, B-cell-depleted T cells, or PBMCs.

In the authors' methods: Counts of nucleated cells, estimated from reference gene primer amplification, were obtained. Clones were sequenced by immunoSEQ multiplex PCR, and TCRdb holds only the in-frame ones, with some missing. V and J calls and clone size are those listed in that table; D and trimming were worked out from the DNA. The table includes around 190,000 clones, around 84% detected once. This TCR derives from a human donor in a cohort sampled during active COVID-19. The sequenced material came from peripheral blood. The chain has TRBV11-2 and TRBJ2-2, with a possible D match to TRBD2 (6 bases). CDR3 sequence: CASRPPGAGTGELFF. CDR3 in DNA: TGTGCCAGCAGACCTCCGGGAGCAGGGACCGGGGAGCTGTTTTTT.